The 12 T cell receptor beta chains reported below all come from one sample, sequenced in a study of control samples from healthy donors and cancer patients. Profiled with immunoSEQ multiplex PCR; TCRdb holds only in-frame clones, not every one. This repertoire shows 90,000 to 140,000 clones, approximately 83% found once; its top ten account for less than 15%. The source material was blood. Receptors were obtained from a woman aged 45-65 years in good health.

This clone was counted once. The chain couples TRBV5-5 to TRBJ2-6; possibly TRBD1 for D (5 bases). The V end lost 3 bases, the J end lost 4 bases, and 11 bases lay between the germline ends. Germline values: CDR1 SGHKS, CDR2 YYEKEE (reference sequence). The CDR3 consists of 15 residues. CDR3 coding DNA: TGTGCCAGCAGCTCACCGACAGTCGGGGCCAACGTCCTGACTTTC. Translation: CASSSPTVGANVLTF.

The chain's CDR3 is CASSHRTGEAFF. The CDR3 DNA reads as TGCGCCAGCAGCCATAGGACAGGGGAAGCTTTCTTT. This rearrangement joins TRBV4-3 to TRBJ1-1; 8 nucleotides line up with TRBD1. This CDR3 has 12 residues. CDR1 and CDR2 (germline): LGHNA, YSLEER. The V segment lost 3 bases and the J segment 8 bases; nucleotides outside the gene matches: 2.

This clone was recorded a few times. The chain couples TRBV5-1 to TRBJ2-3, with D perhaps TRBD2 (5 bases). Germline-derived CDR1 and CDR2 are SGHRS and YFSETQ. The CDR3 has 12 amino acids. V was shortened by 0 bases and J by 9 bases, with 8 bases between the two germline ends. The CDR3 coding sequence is TGCGCCAGCAGCTTGGTGGAGGCAACGCAGTATTTT. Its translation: CASSLVEATQYF.

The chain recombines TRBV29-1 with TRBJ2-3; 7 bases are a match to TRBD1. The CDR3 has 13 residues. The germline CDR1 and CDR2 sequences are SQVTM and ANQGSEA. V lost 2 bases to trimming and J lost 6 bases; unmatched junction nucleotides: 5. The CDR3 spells CSVETGAGDTQYF. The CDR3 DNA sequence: TGCAGCGTTGAAACAGGGGCCGGGGATACGCAGTATTTT.

The CDR3 region is CASCKRFQETQYF. CDR3 nucleotides: TGTGCCAGCTGTAAGAGGTTCCAAGAGACCCAGTACTTC. V is TRBV2 and J is TRBJ2-5; no clear D gene. The CDR3 length is 13 residues. V lost 8 bases, J lost 1 base, and 11 bases lay in between. The V gene's germline CDR1 is SNHLY and CDR2 FYNNEI.

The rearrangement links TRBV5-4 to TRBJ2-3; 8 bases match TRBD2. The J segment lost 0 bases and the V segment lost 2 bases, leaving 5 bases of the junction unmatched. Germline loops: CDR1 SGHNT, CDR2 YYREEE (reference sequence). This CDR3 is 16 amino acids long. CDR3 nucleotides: TGTGCCAGCAGCTTCAGCGGGGGCCTAAGCACAGATACGCAGTATTTT. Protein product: CASSFSGGLSTDTQYF.

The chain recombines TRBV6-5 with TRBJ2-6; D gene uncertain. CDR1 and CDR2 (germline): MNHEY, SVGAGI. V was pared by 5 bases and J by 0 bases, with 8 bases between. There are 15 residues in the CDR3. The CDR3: CASSPVTSGANVLTF. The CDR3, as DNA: TGTGCCAGCAGTCCCGTTACCTCTGGGGCCAACGTCCTGACTTTC.

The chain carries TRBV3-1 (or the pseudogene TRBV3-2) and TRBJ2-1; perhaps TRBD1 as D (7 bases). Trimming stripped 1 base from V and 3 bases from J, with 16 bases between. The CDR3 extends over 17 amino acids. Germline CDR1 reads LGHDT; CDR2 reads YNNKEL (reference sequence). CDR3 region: CASSQVIAGQIYNEQFF. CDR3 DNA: TGTGCCAGCAGCCAAGTAATTGCGGGACAGATCTACAATGAGCAGTTCTTC.

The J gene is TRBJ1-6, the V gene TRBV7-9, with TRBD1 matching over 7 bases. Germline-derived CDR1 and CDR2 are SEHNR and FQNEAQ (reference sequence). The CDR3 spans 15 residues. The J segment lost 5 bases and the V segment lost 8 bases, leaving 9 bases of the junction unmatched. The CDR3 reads CASDSTGQNNSPLHF. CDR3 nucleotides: TGTGCCAGCGATTCGACGGGACAGAATAATTCACCCCTCCACTTT.

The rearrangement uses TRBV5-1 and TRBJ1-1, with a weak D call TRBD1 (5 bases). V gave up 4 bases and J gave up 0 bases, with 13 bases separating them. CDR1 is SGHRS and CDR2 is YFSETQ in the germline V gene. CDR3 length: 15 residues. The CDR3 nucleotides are TGCGCCAGCAGCCTGGGGTGGGGACTGAACACTGAAGCTTTCTTT. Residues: CASSLGWGLNTEAFF. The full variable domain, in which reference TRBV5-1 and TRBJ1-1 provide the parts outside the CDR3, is KAGVTQTPRYLIKTRGQQVTLSCSPISGHRSVSWYQQTPGQGLQFLFEYFSETQRNKGNFPGRFSGRQFSNSRSEMNVSTLELGDSALYLCASSLGWGLNTEAFFGQGTRLTVV.

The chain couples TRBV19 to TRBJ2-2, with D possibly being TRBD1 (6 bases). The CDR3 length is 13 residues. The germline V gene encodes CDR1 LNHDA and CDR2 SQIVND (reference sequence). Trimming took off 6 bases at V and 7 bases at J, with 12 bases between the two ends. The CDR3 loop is CASRETGIGELFF. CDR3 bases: TGTGCCAGTAGAGAAACAGGGATCGGGGAGCTGTTTTTT.

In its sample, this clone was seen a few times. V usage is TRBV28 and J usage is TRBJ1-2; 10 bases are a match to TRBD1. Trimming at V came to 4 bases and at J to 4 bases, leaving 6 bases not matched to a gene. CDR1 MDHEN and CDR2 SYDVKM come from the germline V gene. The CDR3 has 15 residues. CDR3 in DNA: TGTGCCAGCAGTTCAAGACAGGGGGCAGCCTATGGCTACACCTTC. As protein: CASSSRQGAAYGYTF.